This entry describes one T cell receptor (beta chain). Its antigen is unknown. This CDR3 comprises 14 residues. Germline V gives CDR1 SNHLY, CDR2 FYNNEI. Trimming pared 8 bases from V and 4 bases from J, leaving 16 bases between. This record belongs to a study of a mutant IDH1 vaccine in newly diagnosed glioma. Study information: Vaccine administration was initiated 4-6 weeks following radiotherapy alone, or with temozolomide cycles.

Data came from immunoSEQ multiplex PCR; TCRdb stores just in-frame clones and leaves some out. Of approximately 50,000 clones in the sample, 86% are singletons; the top ten hold 1.6%. Time point denoted: week 35, safety follow-up. All doses held 300 ug of mutant IDH1 20-mer peptide, with topical imiquimod. Across weeks 1, 3, 5, 7, 11, 15, 19 and 23, patients received a vaccination each time, eight in all. The chain joins TRBV2 to TRBJ2-3; either TRBD1 or TRBD2 may supply D (6 bases each). Source: PBMCs, taken from a glioma patient whose treatment included an IDH1 peptide vaccine. The receptor was derived from a man aged 35-49 years with glioma. In DNA form, the CDR3 reads TGTGCCAGCTTCCTAGGGGGGCTGTCAGATACGCAGTATTTT. It translates to CASFLGGLSDTQYF.